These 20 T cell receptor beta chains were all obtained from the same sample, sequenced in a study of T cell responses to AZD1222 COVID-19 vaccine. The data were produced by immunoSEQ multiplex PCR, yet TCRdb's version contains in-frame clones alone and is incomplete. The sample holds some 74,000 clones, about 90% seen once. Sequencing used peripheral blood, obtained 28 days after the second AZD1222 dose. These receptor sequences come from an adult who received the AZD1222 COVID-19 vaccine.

In DNA, the CDR3 is TGCGCCAGCAGAGGGGCAGCCGGCTCCTACGAGCAGTACTTC. This sequence encodes CASRGAAGSYEQYF. V is TRBV4-1 and J is TRBJ2-7; tentative D call: TRBD1 (5 bases). CDR1 and CDR2 (germline): MGHRA, YSYEKL. V lost 6 bases to trimming and J lost 0 bases, with 12 bases between them. The CDR3 is 14 residues long.

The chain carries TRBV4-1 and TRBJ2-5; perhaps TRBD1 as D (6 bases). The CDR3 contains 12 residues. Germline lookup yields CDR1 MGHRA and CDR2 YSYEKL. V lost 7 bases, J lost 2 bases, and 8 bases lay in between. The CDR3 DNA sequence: TGCGCCAGCACAGGGGATCAAGAGACCCAGTACTTC. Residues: CASTGDQETQYF.

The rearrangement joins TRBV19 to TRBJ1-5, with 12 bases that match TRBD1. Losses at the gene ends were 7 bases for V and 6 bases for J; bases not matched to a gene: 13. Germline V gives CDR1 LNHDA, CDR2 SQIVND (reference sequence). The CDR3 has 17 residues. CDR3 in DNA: TGTGCCAGTACCCCCGAAAGGGGACAGGGGGCCCGTCAGCCCCAGCATTTT. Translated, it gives CASTPERGQGARQPQHF.

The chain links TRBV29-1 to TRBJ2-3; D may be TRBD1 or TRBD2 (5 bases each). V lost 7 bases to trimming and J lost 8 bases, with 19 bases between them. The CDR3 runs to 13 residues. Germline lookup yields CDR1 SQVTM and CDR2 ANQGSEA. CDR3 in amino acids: CSAGGGFEATQYF. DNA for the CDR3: TGCAGCGCCGGTGGGGGATTTGAAGCTACGCAGTATTTT.

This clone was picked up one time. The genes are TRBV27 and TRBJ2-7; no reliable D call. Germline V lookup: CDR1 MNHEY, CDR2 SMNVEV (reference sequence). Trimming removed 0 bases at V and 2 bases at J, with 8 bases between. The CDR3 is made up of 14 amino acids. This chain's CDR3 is CASSLSDGPYEQYF. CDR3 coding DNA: TGTGCCAGCAGTTTATCGGACGGACCCTACGAGCAGTACTTC.

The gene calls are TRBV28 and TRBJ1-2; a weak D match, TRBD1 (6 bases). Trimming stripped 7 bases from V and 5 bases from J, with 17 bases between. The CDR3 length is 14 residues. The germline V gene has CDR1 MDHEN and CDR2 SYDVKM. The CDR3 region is CASIAGAGRYGYTF. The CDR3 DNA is TGTGCCAGCATTGCGGGGGCAGGGAGGTATGGCTACACCTTC.

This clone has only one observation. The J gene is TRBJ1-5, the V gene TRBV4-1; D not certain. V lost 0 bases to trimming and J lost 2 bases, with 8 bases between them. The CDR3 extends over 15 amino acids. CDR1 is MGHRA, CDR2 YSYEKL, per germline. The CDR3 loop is CASSQEAVGNQPQHF. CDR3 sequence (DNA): TGCGCCAGCAGCCAAGAAGCAGTGGGCAATCAGCCCCAGCATTTT.

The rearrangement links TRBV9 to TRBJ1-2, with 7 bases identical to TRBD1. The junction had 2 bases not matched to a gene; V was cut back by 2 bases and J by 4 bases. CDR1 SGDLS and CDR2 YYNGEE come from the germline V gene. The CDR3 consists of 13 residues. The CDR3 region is CASSVAGGYGYTF. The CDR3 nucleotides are TGTGCCAGCAGCGTGGCAGGGGGCTATGGCTACACCTTC.

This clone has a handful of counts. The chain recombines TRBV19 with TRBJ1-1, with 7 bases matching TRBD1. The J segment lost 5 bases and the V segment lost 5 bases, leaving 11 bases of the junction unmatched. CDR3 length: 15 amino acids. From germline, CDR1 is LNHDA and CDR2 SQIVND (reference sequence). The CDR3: CASSSSRATGTEAFF. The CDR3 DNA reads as TGTGCCAGTAGTTCTTCCCGTGCGACAGGGACTGAAGCTTTCTTT.

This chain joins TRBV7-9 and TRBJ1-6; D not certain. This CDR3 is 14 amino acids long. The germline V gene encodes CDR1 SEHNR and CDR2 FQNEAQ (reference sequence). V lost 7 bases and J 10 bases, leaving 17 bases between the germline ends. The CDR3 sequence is CASTAEFAGSPLHF. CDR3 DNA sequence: TGTGCCAGCACCGCAGAATTTGCGGGGTCACCCCTCCACTTT.

Here the CDR3 reads CASSLLELARGDTQYF. CDR3 sequence (DNA): TGTGCCAGCAGCCTCCTGGAACTAGCTCGGGGAGATACGCAGTATTTT. The chain employs TRBV7-2 and TRBJ2-3, with D maybe TRBD2 (6 bases). Germline loops: CDR1 SGHTA, CDR2 FQGNSA. The CDR3 is 16 residues long. Trimming removed 5 bases from V and 5 bases from J, with 20 bases in between.

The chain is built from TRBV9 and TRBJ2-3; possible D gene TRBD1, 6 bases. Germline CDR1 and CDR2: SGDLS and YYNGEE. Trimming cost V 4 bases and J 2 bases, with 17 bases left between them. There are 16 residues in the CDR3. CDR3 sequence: CASSPHLDRYTDTQYF. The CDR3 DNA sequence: TGTGCCAGCAGCCCCCACCTGGACAGATACACAGATACGCAGTATTTT.

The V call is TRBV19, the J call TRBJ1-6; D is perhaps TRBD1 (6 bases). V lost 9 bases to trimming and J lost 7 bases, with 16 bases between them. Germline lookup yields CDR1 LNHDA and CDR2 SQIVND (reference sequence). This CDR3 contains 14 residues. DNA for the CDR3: TGTGCCAGCAATCAGGGGCAGACGAATTCACCCCTCCACTTT. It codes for CASNQGQTNSPLHF.

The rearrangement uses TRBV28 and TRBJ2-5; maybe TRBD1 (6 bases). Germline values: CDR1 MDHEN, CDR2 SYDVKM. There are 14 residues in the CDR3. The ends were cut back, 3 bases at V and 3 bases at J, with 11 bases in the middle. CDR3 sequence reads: CASSFGQWKETQYF. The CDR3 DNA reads TGTGCCAGCAGTTTCGGACAGTGGAAAGAGACCCAGTACTTC.

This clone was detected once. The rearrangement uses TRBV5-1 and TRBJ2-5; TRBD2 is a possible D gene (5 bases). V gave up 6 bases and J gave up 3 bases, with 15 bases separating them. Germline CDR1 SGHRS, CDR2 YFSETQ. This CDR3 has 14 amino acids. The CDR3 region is CASKKFSEEETQYF. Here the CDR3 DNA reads TGCGCCAGCAAAAAGTTCTCGGAGGAAGAGACCCAGTACTTC.

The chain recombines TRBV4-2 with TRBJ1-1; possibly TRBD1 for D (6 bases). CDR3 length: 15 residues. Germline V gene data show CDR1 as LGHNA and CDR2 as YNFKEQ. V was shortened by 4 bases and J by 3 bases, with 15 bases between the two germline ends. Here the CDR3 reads CASSPQAGEHTEAFF. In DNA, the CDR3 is TGTGCCAGCAGCCCCCAAGCAGGGGAGCACACTGAAGCTTTCTTT.

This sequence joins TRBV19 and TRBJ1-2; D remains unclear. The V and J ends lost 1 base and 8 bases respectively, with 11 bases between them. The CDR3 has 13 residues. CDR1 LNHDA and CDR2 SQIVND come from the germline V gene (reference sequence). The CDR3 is CASSIGGRTGYTF. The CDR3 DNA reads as TGTGCCAGTAGTATAGGAGGCAGGACGGGCTACACCTTC.

As DNA, the CDR3 is TGTGCCAGCAGTGACCGGGACAGGATCACAGATACGCAGTATTTT. Amino acids: CASSDRDRITDTQYF. This rearrangement joins TRBV6-1 to TRBJ2-3; 8 bases map to TRBD1. In germline, CDR1 is MNHNS, CDR2 SASEGT. This CDR3 region has 15 residues. The junction had 4 bases not matched to a gene; V was cut back by 3 bases and J by 2 bases.

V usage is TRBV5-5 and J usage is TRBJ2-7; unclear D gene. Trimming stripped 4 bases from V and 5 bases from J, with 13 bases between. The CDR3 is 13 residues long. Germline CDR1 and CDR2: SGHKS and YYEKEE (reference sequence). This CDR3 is CASSPLGLNEQYF. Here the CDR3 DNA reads TGTGCCAGCAGCCCCCTCGGGCTCAACGAGCAGTACTTC.

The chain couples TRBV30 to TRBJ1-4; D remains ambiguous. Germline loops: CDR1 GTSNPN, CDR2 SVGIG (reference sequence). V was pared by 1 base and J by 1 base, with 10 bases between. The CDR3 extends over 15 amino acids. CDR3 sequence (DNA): TGTGCCTGGAGTGGATCGGCAGTAACTAATGAAAAACTGTTTTTT. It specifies CAWSGSAVTNEKLFF.